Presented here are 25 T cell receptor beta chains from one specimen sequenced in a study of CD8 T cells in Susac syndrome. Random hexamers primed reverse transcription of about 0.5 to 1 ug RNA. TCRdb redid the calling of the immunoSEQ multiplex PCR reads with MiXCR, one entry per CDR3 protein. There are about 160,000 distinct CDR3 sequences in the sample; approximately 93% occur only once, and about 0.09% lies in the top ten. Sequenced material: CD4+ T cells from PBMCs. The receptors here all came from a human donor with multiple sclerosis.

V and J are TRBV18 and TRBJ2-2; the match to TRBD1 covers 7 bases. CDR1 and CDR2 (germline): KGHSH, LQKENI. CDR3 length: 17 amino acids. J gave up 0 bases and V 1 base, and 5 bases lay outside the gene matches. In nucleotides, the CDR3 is TGTGCCAGCTCACCACAAACAGGGGCGGCGAACACCGGGGAGCTGTTTTTT. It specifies CASSPQTGAANTGELFF. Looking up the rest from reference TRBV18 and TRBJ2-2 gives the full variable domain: NAGVMQNPRHLVRRRGQEARLRCSPMKGHSHVYWYRQLPEEGLKFMVYLQKENIIDESGMPKERFSAEFPKEGPSILRIQQVVRGDSAAYFCASSPQTGAANTGELFFGEGSRLTVL.

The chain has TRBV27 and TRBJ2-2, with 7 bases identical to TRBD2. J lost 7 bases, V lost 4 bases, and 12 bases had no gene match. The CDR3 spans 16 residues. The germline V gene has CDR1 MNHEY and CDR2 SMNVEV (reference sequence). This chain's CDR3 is CASSSLQSGGFGELFF. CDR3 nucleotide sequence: TGTGCCAGCAGTTCCCTACAATCGGGAGGCTTCGGGGAGCTGTTTTTT.

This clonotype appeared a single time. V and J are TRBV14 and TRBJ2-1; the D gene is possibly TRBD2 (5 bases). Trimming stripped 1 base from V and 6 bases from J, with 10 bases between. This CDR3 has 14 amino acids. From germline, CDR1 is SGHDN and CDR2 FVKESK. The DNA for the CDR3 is TGTGCCAGCAGCCAAGCGGGGAGAGCCAATGAGCAGTTCTTC. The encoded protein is CASSQAGRANEQFF.

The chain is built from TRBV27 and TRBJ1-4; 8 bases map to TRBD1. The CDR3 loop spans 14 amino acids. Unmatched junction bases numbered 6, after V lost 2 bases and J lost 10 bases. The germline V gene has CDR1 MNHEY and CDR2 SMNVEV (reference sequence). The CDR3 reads CASSLMDRVGKLFF. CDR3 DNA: TGTGCCAGCAGTTTAATGGACAGGGTAGGAAAACTGTTTTTT.

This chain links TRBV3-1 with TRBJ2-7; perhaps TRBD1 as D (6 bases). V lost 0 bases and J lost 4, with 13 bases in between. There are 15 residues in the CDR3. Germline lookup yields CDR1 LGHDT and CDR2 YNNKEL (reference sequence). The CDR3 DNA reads TGTGCCAGCAGCCAAGACTTGGACAGCCCTTACGAGCAGTACTTC. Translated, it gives CASSQDLDSPYEQYF.

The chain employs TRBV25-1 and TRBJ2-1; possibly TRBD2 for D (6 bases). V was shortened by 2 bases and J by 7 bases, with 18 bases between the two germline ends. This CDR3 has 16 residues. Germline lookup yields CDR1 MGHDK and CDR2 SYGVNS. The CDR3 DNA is TGTGCCAGCAGTGAACCCGGGACCTCCCGGGGGAATGAGCAGTTCTTC. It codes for CASSEPGTSRGNEQFF.

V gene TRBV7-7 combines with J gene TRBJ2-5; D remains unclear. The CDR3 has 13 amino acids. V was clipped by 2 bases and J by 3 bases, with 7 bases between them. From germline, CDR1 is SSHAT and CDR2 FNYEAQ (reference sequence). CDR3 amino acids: CASSLNDKETQYF. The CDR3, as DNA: TGTGCCAGCAGCTTAAACGACAAAGAGACCCAGTACTTC.

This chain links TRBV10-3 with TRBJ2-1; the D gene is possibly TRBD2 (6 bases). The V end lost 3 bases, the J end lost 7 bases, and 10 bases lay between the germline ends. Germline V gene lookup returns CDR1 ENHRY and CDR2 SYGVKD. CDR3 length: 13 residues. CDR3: CAISETLANEQFF. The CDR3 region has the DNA TGTGCCATCAGTGAAACTCTAGCGAATGAGCAGTTCTTC.

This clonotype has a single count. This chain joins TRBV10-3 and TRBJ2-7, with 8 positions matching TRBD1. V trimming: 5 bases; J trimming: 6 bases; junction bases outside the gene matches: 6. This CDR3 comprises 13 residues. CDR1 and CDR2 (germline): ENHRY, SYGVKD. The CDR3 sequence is CAISPDREGEQYF. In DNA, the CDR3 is TGTGCCATCAGTCCGGACAGGGAAGGCGAGCAGTACTTC.

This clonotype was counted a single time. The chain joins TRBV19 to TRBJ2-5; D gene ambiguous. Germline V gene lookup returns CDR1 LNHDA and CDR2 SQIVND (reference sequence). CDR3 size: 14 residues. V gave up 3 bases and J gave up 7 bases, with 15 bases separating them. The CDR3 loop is CASSIAPKVGTQYF. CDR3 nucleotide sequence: TGTGCCAGTAGTATCGCGCCAAAGGTGGGGACCCAGTACTTC. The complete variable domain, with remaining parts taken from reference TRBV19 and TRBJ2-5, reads DGGITQSPKYLFRKEGQNVTLSCEQNLNHDAMYWYRQDPGQGLRLIYYSQIVNDFQKGDIAEGYSVSREKKESFPLTVTSAQKNPTAFYLCASSIAPKVGTQYFGPGTRLLVL.

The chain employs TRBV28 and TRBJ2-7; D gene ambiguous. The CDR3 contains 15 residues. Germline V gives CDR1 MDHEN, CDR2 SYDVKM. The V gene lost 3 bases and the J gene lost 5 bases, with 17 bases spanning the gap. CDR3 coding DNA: TGTGCCAGCAGTTTGAAATTGGTCAGGTCGAACGAGCAGTACTTC. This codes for CASSLKLVRSNEQYF.

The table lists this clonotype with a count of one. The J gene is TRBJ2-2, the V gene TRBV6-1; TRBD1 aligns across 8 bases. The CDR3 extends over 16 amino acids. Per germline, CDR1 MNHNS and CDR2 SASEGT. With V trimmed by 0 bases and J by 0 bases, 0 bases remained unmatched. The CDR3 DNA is TGTGCCAGCAGTGAAGCGACAGGGGCGAACACCGGGGAGCTGTTTTTT. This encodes CASSEATGANTGELFF.

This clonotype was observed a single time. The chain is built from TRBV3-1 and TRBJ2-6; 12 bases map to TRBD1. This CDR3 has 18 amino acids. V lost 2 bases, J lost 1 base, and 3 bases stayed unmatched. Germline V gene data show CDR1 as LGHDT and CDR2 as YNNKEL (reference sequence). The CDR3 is CASSQLGQGASGANVLTF. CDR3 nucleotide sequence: TGTGCCAGCAGCCAACTGGGACAGGGGGCATCTGGGGCCAACGTCCTGACTTTC.

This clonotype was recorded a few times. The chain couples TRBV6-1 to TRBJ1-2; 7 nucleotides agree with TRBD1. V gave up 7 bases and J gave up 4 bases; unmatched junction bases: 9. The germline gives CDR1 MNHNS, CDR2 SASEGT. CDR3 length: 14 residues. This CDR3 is CASIPDRVGYGYTF. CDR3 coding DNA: TGTGCCAGCATCCCAGACAGGGTTGGCTATGGCTACACCTTC.

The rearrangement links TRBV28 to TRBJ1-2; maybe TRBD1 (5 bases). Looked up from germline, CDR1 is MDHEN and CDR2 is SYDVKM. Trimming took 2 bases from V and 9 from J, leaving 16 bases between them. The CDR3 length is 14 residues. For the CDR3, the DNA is TGTGCCAGCAGTTTAATACCACAGGACCTCCGCTACACCTTC. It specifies CASSLIPQDLRYTF.

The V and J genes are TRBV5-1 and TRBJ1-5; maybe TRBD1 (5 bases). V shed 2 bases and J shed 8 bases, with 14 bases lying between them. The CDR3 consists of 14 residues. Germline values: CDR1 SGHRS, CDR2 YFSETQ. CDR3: CASSLTSGTEPQHF. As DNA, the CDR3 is TGCGCCAGCAGCTTAACTTCAGGGACCGAGCCCCAGCATTTT.

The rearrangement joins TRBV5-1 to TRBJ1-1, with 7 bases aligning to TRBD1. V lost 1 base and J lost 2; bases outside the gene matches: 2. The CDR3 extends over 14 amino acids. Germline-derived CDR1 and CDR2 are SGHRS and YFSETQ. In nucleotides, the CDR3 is TGCGCCAGCAGCTTGAAGGGGGCCAACACTGAAGCTTTCTTT. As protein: CASSLKGANTEAFF.

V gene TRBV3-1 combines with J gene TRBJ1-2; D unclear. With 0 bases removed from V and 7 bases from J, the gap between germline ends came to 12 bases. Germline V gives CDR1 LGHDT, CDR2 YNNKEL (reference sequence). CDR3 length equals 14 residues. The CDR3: CASSQEAFSRGYTF. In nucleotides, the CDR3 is TGTGCCAGCAGCCAAGAAGCGTTTAGTCGTGGCTACACCTTC.

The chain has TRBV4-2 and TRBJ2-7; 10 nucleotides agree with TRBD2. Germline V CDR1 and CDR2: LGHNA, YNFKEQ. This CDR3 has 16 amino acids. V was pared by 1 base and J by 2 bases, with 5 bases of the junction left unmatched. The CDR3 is CASSQVAGGTTYEQYF. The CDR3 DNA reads TGTGCCAGCAGCCAAGTAGCGGGAGGCACTACCTACGAGCAGTACTTC.

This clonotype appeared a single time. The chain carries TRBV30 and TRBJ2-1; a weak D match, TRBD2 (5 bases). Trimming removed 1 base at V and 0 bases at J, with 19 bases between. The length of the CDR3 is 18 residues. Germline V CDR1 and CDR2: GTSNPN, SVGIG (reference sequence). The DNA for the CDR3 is TGTGCCTGGAGTGACGGAATCAGCGGCCGGAGCTCCTACAATGAGCAGTTCTTC. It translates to CAWSDGISGRSSYNEQFF.

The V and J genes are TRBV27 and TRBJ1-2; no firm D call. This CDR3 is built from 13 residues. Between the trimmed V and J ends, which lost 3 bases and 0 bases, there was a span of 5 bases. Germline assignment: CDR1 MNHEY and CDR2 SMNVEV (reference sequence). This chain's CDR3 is CASSLRANYGYTF. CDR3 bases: TGTGCCAGCAGTTTGAGGGCTAACTATGGCTACACCTTC.

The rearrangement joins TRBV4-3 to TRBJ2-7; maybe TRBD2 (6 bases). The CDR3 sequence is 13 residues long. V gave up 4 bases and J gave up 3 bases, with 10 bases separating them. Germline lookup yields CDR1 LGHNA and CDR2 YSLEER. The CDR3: CASSRGENYEQYF. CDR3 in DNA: TGCGCCAGCAGCCGCGGGGAGAACTACGAGCAGTACTTC.

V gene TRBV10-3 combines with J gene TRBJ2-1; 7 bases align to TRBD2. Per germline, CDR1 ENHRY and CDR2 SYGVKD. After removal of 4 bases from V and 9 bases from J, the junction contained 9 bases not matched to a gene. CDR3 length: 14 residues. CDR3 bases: TGTGCCATCAGTGCGGTAGCGGGCGAGGGTGAGCAGTTCTTC. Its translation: CAISAVAGEGEQFF.

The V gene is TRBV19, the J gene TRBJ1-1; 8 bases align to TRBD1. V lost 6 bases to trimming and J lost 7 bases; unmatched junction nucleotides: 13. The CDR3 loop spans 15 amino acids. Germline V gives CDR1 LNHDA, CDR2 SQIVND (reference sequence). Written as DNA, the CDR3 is TGTGCCAGTAGCTGGGGACCAGGGGGCGCGGGTGAAGCTTTCTTT. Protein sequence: CASSWGPGGAGEAFF. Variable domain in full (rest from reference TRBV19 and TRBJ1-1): DGGITQSPKYLFRKEGQNVTLSCEQNLNHDAMYWYRQDPGQGLRLIYYSQIVNDFQKGDIAEGYSVSREKKESFPLTVTSAQKNPTAFYLCASSWGPGGAGEAFFGQGTRLTVV.

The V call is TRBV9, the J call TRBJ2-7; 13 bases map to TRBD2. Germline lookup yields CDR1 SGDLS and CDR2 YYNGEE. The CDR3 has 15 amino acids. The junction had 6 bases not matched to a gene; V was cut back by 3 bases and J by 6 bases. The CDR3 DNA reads TGTGCCAGCAGCGCCAGACTAGCGGGAGGATCCGAGCAGTACTTC. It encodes CASSARLAGGSEQYF.